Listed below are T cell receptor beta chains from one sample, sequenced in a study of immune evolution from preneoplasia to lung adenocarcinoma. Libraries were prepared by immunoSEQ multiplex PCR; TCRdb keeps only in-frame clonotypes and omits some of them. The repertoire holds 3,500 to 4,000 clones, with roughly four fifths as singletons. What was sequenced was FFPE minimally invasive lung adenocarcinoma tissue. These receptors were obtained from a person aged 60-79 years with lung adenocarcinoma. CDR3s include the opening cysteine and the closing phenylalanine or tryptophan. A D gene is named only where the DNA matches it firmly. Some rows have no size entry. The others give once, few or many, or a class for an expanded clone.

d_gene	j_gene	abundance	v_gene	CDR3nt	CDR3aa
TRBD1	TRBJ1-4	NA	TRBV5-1	TGCGCCAGCAGCTCGGGACAGCGCAATGAAAAACTGTTTTTT	CASSSGQRNEKLFF
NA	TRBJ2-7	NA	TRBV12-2	TGTGCAAGTCGCGTTGGACAGATTAACTACGAGCAGTACTTC	CASRVGQINYEQYF
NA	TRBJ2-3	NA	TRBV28	TGTGCCAGCAGTTCTGGTCTTACGCAGTATTTT	CASSSGLTQYF
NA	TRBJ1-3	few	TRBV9	TGTGCCAGCAGCACCAGCGGGGGGGAAGCTACTGGAAACACCATATATTTT	CASSTSGGEATGNTIYF
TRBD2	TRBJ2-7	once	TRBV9	TGTGCCAGCAGCGGGGGACTAGCGGGGGCCTACGAGCAGTACTTC	CASSGGLAGAYEQYF
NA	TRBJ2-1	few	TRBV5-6	TGTGCCAGCAGCCCCCGCCGCCGGGACCTTTGGTACAATGAGCAGTTCTTC	CASSPRRRDLWYNEQFF
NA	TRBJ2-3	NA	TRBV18	TGTGCCAGCTCGCCAACGGGACAAAGCACAGATACGCAGTATTTT	CASSPTGQSTDTQYF
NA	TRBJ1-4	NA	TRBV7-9	TGTGCCAGCAGCCCAGGGGTAACTAATGAAAAACTGTTTTTT	CASSPGVTNEKLFF
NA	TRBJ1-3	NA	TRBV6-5	TGTGCCAGCAGTCGACAAGGTCTCGGAAACACCATATATTTT	CASSRQGLGNTIYF
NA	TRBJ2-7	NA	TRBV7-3	TGTGCCAGCAGCTTAATGGGGGGCCCACTCTACGAGCAGTACTTC	CASSLMGGPLYEQYF
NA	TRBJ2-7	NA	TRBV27	TGTGCCAGCAGTCCGCAGGGTTACGAGCAGTACTTC	CASSPQGYEQYF
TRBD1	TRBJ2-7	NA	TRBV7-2	TGTGCCAGCAGTAGGACAGGTCCCTACGAGCAGTACTTC	CASSRTGPYEQYF
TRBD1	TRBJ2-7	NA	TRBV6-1	TGTGCCAGCAGTGAACCGGGACAGGTCTACGAGCAGTACTTC	CASSEPGQVYEQYF
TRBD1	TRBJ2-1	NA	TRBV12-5	TGTGCTAGTGGTTTGCCACAGGGGAGGCAGTTCTTC	CASGLPQGRQFF
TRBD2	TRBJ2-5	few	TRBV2	TGTGCCAGCACCAACACTAGCGGGGGGATGGGGACCCAGTACTTC	CASTNTSGGMGTQYF
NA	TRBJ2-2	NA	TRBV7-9	TGTGCCCCAGGGGCGGACACCGGGGAGCTGTTTTTT	CAPGADTGELFF
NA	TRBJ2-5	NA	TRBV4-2	TGTGCCAGCAGCCAGGGGGAAGAGGAGACCCAGTACTTC	CASSQGEEETQYF
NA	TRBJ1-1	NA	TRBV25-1	TGTGCCAGCAGTGAATCAACCCAGGCGGCGGAAGCTTTCTTT	CASSESTQAAEAFF
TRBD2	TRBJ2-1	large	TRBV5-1	TGCGCCAGCAGAGATACTAGCGGGGGGGCTAGGGATGAGCAGTTCTTC	CASRDTSGGARDEQFF
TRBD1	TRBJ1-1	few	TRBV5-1	TGCGCCAGCAGCTTGGAAGGCAGGGGGTCTGAAGCTTTCTTT	CASSLEGRGSEAFF
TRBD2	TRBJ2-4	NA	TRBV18	TGTGCCAGCTCACTTATTGGGACTAGCGGGGTAATTCAGTACTTC	CASSLIGTSGVIQYF
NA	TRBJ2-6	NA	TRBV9	TGTGCCAGCAGACAGGGAAGCTCTGGGGCCAACGTCCTGACTTTC	CASRQGSSGANVLTF
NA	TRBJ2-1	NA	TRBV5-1	TGCGCCAGCAGGGGTAGCGCCTCCTACAATGAGCAGTTCTTC	CASRGSASYNEQFF
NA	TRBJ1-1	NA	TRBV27	TGTGCCAGCAGCGTGGCTCGGTTGGGCACTGAAGCTTTCTTT	CASSVARLGTEAFF
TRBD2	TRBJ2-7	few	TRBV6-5	TGTGCCAGCAGTTACGGGACTAACTACGAGCAGTACTTC	CASSYGTNYEQYF
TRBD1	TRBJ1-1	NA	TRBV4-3	TGCGCCAGCAGCCAAGATCCCAGGGGGCTTACTGAAGCTTTCTTT	CASSQDPRGLTEAFF
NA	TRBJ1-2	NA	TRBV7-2	TGTGCCAGCAGCCCCACAGGGAGCAATTCCTATGGCTACACCTTC	CASSPTGSNSYGYTF
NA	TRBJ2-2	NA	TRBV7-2	TGTGCCAGCAGCTCCTTTAACACCGGGGAGCTGTTTTTT	CASSSFNTGELFF
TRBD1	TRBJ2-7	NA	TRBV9	TGTGCCAGCAGCGTATTGGCAGGGGGAGAGGAGCAGTACTTC	CASSVLAGGEEQYF
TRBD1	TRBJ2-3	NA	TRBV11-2	TGTGCCAGCACCCCCCCCGGGACAGGGGGCTTGGCAGATACGCAGTATTTT	CASTPPGTGGLADTQYF
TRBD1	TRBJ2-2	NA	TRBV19	TGTGCCAGTAGTGGGGGGGACAGGGGGCTCACCGGGGAGCTGTTTTTT	CASSGGDRGLTGELFF
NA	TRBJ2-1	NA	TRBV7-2	TGTGCCAGCAGCTTTGGGTCAAGCTACAATGAGCAGTTCTTC	CASSFGSSYNEQFF
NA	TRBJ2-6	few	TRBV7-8	TGTGCCAGCAGCTTAGCTACCGGGAGCTCTGGGGCCAACGTCCTGACTTTC	CASSLATGSSGANVLTF
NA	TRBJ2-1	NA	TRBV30	TGTGCCTGGAGGGCAGGGATGAGCTCCTACAATGAGCAGTTCTTC	CAWRAGMSSYNEQFF
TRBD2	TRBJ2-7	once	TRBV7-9	TGTGCCAGCAGCCCCCTCGGGGGGGGGATTTACTACGAGCAGTACTTC	CASSPLGGGIYYEQYF
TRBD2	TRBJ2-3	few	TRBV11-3	TGTGCCAGCAGCTCACCGGGACTAGCGGGGGTTTCCACAGATACGCAGTATTTT	CASSSPGLAGVSTDTQYF
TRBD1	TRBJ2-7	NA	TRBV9	TGTGCCAGCAGCAGCTTACGGGACAGAGCTCACGAGCAGTACTTC	CASSSLRDRAHEQYF
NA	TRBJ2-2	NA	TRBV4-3	TGCGCCAGCAGCCAAGGGACAGACACCGGGGAGCTGTTTTTT	CASSQGTDTGELFF
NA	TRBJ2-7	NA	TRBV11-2	TGTGCCAGCAGCTTAGAGGTGGGGCCCTACGAGCAGTACTTC	CASSLEVGPYEQYF
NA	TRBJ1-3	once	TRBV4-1	TGCGCCAGCAGCCCTGCCCCGTTCTCTGGAAACACCATATATTTT	CASSPAPFSGNTIYF
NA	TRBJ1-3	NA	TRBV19	TGTGCCAGTAGTCGAAGCTCTGGAAACACCATATATTTT	CASSRSSGNTIYF
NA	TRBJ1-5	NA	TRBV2	TGTGCCAGCAGGGGAGATAGCAATCAGCCCCAGCATTTT	CASRGDSNQPQHF
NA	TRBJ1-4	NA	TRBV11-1	TGTGCCAGCAGCTTAGAGGGACCCAATGAAAAACTGTTTTTT	CASSLEGPNEKLFF
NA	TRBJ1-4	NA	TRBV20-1	TGCAGTGCTAGAGGGAATGAAAAACTGTTTTTT	CSARGNEKLFF
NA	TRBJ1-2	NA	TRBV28	TGTGCCAGCAGTTTATACGGCGGCTCTAATAACTATGGCTACACCTTC	CASSLYGGSNNYGYTF
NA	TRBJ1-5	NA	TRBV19	TGTGCCAGCGGGGGGACGGGGAATCAGCCCCAGCATTTT	CASGGTGNQPQHF
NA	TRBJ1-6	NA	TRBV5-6	TGTGCCAGTCGACGATATAATTCACCCCTCCACTTT	CASRRYNSPLHF
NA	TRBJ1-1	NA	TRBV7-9	TGTACCAGCAGCTCCCCCTACACCCGGTCCACTGAAGCTTTCTTT	CTSSSPYTRSTEAFF